This T cell receptor beta chain came from a study of blood T cell repertoires in COVID-19. Whole-study context: The United States, Italy and Spain were the sources of the acute and convalescent COVID-19 samples. From T cells, B-cell-depleted T cells, or PBMCs came the material, which was cDNA or gDNA.

CDR1 and CDR2 from the germline V gene are SQVTM and ANQGSEA. The CDR3 sequence is 14 residues long. Unmatched junction bases numbered 7, after V lost 4 bases and J lost 4 bases. As originally analysed: For nucleated cells, counts were estimated from reference gene primer amplification. Assay: immunoSEQ multiplex PCR; the TCRdb copy retains only in-frame clones and omits some. For V, J and clone size, that table is used; D and trimming come from the DNA. Of 150,000 or so clones in the sample, approximately 78% were seen once. The TCR originated in a human donor with acute or convalescent COVID-19. The donor label of this sample is uncertain. The J gene is TRBJ2-5, the V gene TRBV29-1; TRBD2 matches at 9 bases. Sequencing was performed on peripheral blood. The CDR3 protein is CSVGIAGVGETQYF. DNA of the CDR3: TGCAGCGTTGGAATAGCGGGGGTTGGAGAGACCCAGTACTTC.